The rows below give T cell receptor beta chains drawn from one sample of a study of beta chain features in type 1 diabetes. Assay used: immunoSEQ multiplex PCR; TCRdb lists only in-frame clones, some missing. The sample contains hundreds of thousands of clones, around 15% of which appear only once. The material sequenced was naive CD4+ T cells from blood. The receptors originated from a man between 18 and 35 years old with type 1 diabetes. The CDR3 runs from the conserved cysteine through the conserved F or W. The D gene is left open where the match is weak. The size of a clone is reported for some rows only, either as once, few or many, or as a class for expanded clones.

>TRBV13|TRBD2|TRBJ2-1|.
TGTGCCAGCAGCTATCCGGGACTAGGCAATGAGCAGTTCTTC
CASSYPGLGNEQFF
>TRBV2|TRBD1|TRBJ2-1|.
TGTGCCAGCCGGGTGGAGGACAGGGAGCAGTTCTTC
CASRVEDREQFF
>TRBV30|.|TRBJ1-5|few
TGTGCCTGGAGTAGAGGGGACGGGATCTTAGGTCAGCCCCAGCATTTT
CAWSRGDGILGQPQHF
>TRBV18|TRBD1|TRBJ1-2|few
TGTGCCAGCTCACCCGACAACCGGGACAGAGTCGTGGCTAACTATGGCTACACCTTC
CASSPDNRDRVVANYGYTF
>TRBV6-5|.|TRBJ2-5|few
TGTGCCAGCAGTTACTCGATGTACCGAGGAGAGACCCAGTACTTC
CASSYSMYRGETQYF
>TRBV7-2|.|TRBJ2-5|.
TGTGCCAGCAGCTTACAGGGGGGCCAAGAGACCCAGTACTTC
CASSLQGGQETQYF
>TRBV7-3|TRBD2|TRBJ2-5|.
TGTGCCAGCAGCTTGGGAGGGCACCAAGAGACCCAGTACTTC
CASSLGGHQETQYF
>TRBV10-3|.|TRBJ2-1|few
TGTGCCATCAGTGAGCTCGGATCCTACAATGAGCAGTTCTTC
CAISELGSYNEQFF
>TRBV14|.|TRBJ2-1|.
TGTGCCAGCAGCCAAGCCCCATGGAATGAGCAGTTCTTC
CASSQAPWNEQFF
>TRBV5-6|.|TRBJ2-5|few
TGTGCCAGCAGCTTGGTACAGGACGGCGAGACCCAGTACTTC
CASSLVQDGETQYF
>TRBV2|.|TRBJ2-1|.
TGTGCCAGCAGGGACGAAGGGGCCCCCTACAATGAGCAGTTCTTC
CASRDEGAPYNEQFF
>TRBV30|.|TRBJ1-5|few
TGTGCCTGGAGTAGAAGCAATCAGCCCCAGCATTTT
CAWSRSNQPQHF
>TRBV5-4|TRBD2|TRBJ2-3|few
TGTGCCAGCAGCACGACTAGCGCGAGCACAGATACGCAGTATTTT
CASSTTSASTDTQYF
>TRBV19|TRBD1|TRBJ1-1|few
TGTGCCACCTACAGGGGGAACACTGAAGCTTTCTTT
CATYRGNTEAFF
>TRBV4-1|TRBD2|TRBJ2-7|.
TGCGCCAGCAGCCAAGTCACCTCTGGGACTAGCGGGACGTACGAGCAGTACTTC
CASSQVTSGTSGTYEQYF
>TRBV15|TRBD1|TRBJ1-2|.
TGTGCCACCAGCAGGCGGACAGGGGGTGACTATGGCTACACCTTC
CATSRRTGGDYGYTF
>TRBV19|.|TRBJ2-5|once
TGTGCCAGTAGAGGTGCCAGGGGCTTACTAGAGACCCAGTACTTC
CASRGARGLLETQYF
>TRBV13|.|TRBJ1-2|few
TGTGCCAGCAGCCGGGACCTAAACTATGGCTACACCTTC
CASSRDLNYGYTF
>TRBV4-1|TRBD2|TRBJ2-1|few
TGCGCCAGCAGCCAACTAGCGGGAGTCGGCGATGAGCAGTTCTTC
CASSQLAGVGDEQFF
>TRBV5-1|.|TRBJ2-2|once
TGCGCCAGCAGTTCCGGGGGGCCCCGTCGTAGCGGGGAGCTGTTTTTT
CASSSGGPRRSGELFF
>TRBV4-1|TRBD1|TRBJ2-6|few
TGCGCCAGCAGCCAAGTGGCAGGGGGCGTTCGCTCTGGGGCCAACGTCCTGACTTTC
CASSQVAGGVRSGANVLTF
>TRBV30|.|TRBJ2-7|few
TGTGCCTTTCAAACAGGTTTGTCCTACGAGCAGTACTTC
CAFQTGLSYEQYF
>TRBV18|TRBD2|TRBJ2-1|few
TGTGCCAGCTCACCATTAGCGGGAGACTACAATGAGCAGTTCTTC
CASSPLAGDYNEQFF
>TRBV11-2|.|TRBJ2-1|.
TGTGCCAGCAGCTTAGGACAGGACCTCTCCTACAATGAGCAGTTCTTC
CASSLGQDLSYNEQFF